This TCR beta chain comes out of a study of blood T cell repertoires in COVID-19. Study as a whole: In each case, the material was cDNA or gDNA derived from T cells, B-cell-depleted T cells, or PBMCs.

Authors' data handling: Amplifying reference gene primers gave estimates of nucleated cell counts. Some clones are missing from TCRdb's copy, which holds only in-frame ones; the method was immunoSEQ multiplex PCR. V, J and clone size reflect that table, while D and trimming were determined from the DNA. Counted here are under 200,000 clones, over 80% occurring once; the ten biggest clones make up around 6.3%. This TCR was sampled from a woman between 40 and 55 years old with acute or convalescent COVID-19. Sequenced: peripheral blood.

CDR3 DNA: TGTGCCAGCAGCTTAACTAGCGGAACCCGGGAAGAGCAGTACTTC. This translates into CASSLTSGTREEQYF. This chain links TRBV7-9 with TRBJ2-7; 8 bases map to TRBD2. The CDR3 is 15 amino acids. Per germline, CDR1 SEHNR and CDR2 FQNEAQ (reference sequence). The V segment lost 2 bases and the J segment 7 bases; nucleotides outside the gene matches: 10.